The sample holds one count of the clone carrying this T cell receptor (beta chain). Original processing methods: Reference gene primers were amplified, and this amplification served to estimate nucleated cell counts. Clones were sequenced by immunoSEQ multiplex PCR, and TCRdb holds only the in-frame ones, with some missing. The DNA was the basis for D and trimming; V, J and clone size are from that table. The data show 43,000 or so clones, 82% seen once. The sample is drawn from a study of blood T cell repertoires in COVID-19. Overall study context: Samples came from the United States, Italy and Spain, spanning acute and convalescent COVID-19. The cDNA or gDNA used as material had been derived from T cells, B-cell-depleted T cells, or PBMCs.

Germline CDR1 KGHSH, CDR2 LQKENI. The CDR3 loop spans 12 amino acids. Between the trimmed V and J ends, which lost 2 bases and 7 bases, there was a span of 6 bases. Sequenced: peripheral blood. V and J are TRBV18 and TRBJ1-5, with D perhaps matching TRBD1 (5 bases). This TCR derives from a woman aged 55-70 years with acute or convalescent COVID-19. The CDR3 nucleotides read TGTGCCAGCTCACCAGGGGGGCAGCCCCAGCATTTT. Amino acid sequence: CASSPGGQPQHF.